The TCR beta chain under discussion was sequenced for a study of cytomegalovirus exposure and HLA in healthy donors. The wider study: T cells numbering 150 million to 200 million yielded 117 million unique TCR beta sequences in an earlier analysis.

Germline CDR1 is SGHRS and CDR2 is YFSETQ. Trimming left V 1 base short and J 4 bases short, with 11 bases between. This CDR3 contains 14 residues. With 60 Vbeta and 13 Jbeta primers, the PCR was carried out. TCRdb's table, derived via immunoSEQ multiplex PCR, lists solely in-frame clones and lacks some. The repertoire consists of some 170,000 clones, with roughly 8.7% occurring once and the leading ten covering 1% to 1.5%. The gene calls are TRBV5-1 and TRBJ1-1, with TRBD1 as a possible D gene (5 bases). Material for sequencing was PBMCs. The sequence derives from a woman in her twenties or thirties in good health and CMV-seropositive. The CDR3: CASSLFRASTEAFF. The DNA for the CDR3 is TGCGCCAGCAGCTTGTTCAGGGCGTCCACTGAAGCTTTCTTT.